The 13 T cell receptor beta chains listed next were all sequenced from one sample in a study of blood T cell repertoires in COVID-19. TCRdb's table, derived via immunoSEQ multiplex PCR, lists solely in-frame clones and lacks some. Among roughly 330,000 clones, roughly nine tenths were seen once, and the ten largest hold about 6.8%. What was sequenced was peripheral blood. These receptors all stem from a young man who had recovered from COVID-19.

This CDR3 is CASSLGLAGSGYEQYF. The CDR3 DNA reads as TGCGCCAGCAGCTTGGGACTAGCGGGGTCGGGGTACGAGCAGTACTTC. The chain combines TRBV5-1 with TRBJ2-7; 11 nucleotides align to TRBD2. CDR1 SGHRS and CDR2 YFSETQ come from the germline V gene. The V gene end was trimmed by 0 bases and the J gene end by 4 bases; junction bases not matched to a gene: 6. This CDR3 spans 16 amino acids.

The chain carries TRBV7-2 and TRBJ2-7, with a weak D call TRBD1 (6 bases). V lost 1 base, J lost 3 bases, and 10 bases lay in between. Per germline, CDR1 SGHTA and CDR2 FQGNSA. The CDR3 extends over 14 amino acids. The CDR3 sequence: CASSLDRALYEQYF. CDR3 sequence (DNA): TGTGCCAGCAGCTTAGACAGGGCCCTCTACGAGCAGTACTTC. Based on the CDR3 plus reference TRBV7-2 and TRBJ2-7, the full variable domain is GAGVSQSPSNKVTEKGKDVELRCDPISGHTALYWYRQSLGQGLEFLIYFQGNSAPDKSGLPSDRFSAERTGGSVSTLTIQRTQQEDSAVYLCASSLDRALYEQYFGPGTRLTVT.

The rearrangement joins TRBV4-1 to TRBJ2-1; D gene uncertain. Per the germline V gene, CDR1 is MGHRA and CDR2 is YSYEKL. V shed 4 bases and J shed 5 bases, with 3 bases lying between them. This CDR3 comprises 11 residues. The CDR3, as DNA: TGCGCCAGCAGCCTAAACAATGAGCAGTTCTTC. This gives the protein CASSLNNEQFF.

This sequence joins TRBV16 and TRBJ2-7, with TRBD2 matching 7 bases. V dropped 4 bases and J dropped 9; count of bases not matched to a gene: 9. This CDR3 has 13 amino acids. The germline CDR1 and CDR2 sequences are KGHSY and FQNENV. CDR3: CASSPWGTTTQYF. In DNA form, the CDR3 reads TGTGCCAGCAGCCCGTGGGGGACTACGACGCAGTACTTC.

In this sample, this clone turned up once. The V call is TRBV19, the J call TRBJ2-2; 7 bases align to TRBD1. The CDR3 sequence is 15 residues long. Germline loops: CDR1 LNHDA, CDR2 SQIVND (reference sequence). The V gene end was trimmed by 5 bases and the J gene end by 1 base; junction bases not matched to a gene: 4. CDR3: CASSFHRGNTGELFF. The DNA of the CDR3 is TGTGCCAGTAGTTTCCACAGGGGGAACACCGGGGAGCTGTTTTTT.

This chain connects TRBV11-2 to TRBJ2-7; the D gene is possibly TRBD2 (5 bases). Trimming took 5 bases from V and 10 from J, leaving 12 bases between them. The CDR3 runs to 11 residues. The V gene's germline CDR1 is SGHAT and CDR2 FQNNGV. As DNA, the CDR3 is TGTGCCAGCAGCCCGTCGGGGAATCAGTACTTC. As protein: CASSPSGNQYF.

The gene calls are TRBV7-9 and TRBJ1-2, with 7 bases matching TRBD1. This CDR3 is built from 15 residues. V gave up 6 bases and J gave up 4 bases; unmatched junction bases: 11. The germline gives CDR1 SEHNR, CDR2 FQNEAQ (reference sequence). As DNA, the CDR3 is TGTGCCAGCAGAACCGGGACAGAACAGTTCTATGGCTACACCTTC. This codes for CASRTGTEQFYGYTF.

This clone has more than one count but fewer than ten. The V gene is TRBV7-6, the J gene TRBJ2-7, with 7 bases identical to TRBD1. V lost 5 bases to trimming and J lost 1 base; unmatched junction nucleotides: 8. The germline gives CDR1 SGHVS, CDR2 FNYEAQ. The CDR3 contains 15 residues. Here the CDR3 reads CASSRFGTESYEQYF. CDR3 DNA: TGTGCCAGCAGCCGTTTCGGGACAGAGTCCTACGAGCAGTACTTC.

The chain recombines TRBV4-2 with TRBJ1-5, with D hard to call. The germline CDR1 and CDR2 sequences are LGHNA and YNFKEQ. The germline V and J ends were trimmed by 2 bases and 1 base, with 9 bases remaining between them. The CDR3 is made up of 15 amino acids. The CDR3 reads CASSQWTTSNQPQHF. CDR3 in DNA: TGTGCCAGCAGCCAATGGACTACCAGCAATCAGCCCCAGCATTTT.

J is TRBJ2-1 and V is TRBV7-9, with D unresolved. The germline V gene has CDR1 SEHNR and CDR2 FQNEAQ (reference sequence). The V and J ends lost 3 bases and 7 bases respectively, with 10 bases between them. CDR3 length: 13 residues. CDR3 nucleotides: TGTGCCAGCAGCTTCGACCGACTGAATGAGCAGTTCTTC. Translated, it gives CASSFDRLNEQFF.

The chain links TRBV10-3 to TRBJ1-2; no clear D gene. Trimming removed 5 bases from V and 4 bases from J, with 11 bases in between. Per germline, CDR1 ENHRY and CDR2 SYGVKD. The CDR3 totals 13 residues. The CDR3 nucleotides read TGTGCCATCAGTCTGGGAGGATCCTATGGCTACACCTTC. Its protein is CAISLGGSYGYTF.

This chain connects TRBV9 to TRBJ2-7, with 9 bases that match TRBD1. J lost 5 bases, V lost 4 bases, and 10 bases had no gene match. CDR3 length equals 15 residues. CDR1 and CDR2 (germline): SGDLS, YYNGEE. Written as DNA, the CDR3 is TGTGCCAGCAGCCAGCAAACGGGACAGGGACACGAGCAGTACTTC. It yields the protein CASSQQTGQGHEQYF.

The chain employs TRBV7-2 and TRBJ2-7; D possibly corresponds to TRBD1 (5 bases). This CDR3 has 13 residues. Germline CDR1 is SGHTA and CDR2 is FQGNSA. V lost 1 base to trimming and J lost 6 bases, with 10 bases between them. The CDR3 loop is CASSLVPQGEQYF. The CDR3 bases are TGTGCCAGCAGCTTAGTCCCCCAGGGCGAGCAGTACTTC.